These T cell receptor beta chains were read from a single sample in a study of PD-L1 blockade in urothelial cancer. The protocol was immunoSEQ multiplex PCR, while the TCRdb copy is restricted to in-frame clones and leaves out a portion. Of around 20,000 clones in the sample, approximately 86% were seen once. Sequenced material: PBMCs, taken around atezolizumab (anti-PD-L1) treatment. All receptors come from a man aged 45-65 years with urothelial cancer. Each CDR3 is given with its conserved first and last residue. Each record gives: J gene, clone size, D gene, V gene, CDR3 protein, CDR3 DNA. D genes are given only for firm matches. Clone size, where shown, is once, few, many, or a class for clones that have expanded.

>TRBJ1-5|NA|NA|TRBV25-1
CASSERGPFSNQPQHF
TGTGCCAGCAGTGAAAGGGGCCCCTTTAGCAATCAGCCCCAGCATTTT
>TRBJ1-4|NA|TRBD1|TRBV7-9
CASSHRDRDYEKLFF
TGTGCCAGCAGCCACCGGGACAGGGATTATGAAAAACTGTTTTTT
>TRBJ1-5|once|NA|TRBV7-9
CASSAGGLIDQPQHF
TGTGCCAGCAGCGCCGGTGGACTAATAGATCAGCCCCAGCATTTT
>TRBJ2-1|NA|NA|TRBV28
CASADAYNEQFF
TGTGCCAGCGCGGATGCATACAATGAGCAGTTCTTC
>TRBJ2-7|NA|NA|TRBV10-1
CASPYARIYYEQYF
TGCGCCAGCCCCTACGCGAGGATATACTACGAGCAGTACTTC
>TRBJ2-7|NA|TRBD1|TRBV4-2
CASSQDPHRGSGEQYF
TGTGCCAGCAGCCAAGACCCACACAGGGGTTCGGGCGAGCAGTACTTC
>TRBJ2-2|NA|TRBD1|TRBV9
CASSVRGTGKGRTGELFF
TGTGCCAGCAGCGTAAGGGGGACAGGGAAAGGTCGGACCGGGGAGCTGTTTTTT
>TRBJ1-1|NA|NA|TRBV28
CASRRKNTEAFF
TGTGCCAGCAGGAGAAAGAACACTGAAGCTTTCTTT
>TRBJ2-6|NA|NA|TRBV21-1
CASSKGGQGRKSSGANVLTF
TGTGCCAGCAGCAAAGGAGGACAGGGACGCAAAAGCTCTGGGGCCAACGTCCTGACTTTC
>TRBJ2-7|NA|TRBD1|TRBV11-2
CASSRPRGTAYEQYF
TGTGCCAGCAGTCGCCCTAGGGGGACAGCCTACGAGCAGTACTTC
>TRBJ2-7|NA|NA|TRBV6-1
CASREWRYEQYF
TGTGCCAGCAGGGAGTGGAGGTACGAGCAGTACTTC
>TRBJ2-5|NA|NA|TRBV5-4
CASSFLTSLETQYF
TGTGCCAGCAGCTTCCTGACTAGTTTGGAGACCCAGTACTTC
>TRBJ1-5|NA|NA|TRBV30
CAWTVGNQPQHF
TGTGCCTGGACGGTTGGCAATCAGCCCCAGCATTTT
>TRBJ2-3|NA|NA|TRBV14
CASSQVFRTTTATDTQYF
TGTGCCAGCAGCCAAGTCTTCAGGACTACGACCGCCACAGATACGCAGTATTTT
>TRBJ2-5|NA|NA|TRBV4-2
CASSQGSGSASYQETQYF
TGTGCCAGCAGCCAAGGGTCGGGGAGCGCTTCGTACCAAGAGACCCAGTACTTC
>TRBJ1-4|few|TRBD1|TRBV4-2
CASSQDMGQGVEKLFF
TGTGCCAGCAGCCAAGATATGGGACAGGGGGTTGAAAAACTGTTTTTT
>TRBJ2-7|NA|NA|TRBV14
CASSPTRGGRDYEQYF
TGTGCCAGCAGCCCGACCCGGGGCGGGCGGGACTACGAGCAGTACTTC
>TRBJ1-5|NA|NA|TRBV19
CASSIILQSNQPQHF
TGTGCCAGTAGTATAATTCTCCAGAGCAATCAGCCCCAGCATTTT
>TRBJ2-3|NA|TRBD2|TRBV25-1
CASSVLAGGRDGDTQYF
TGTGCCAGCAGTGTGCTAGCGGGAGGGAGGGATGGAGATACGCAGTATTTT
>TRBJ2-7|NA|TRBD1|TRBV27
CASRAGQGKTYEQYF
TGTGCCAGCAGAGCCGGACAGGGGAAAACCTACGAGCAGTACTTC
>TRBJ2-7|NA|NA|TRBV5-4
CASSLDRYSYEQYF
TGTGCCAGCAGCTTGGACAGGTACTCCTACGAGCAGTACTTC
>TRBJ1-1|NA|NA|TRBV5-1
CASSPGHLNTEAFF
TGCGCCAGCAGCCCGGGACACCTGAACACTGAAGCTTTCTTT
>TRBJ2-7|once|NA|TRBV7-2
CASSLVGAGRDYEQYF
TGTGCCAGCAGCTTAGTAGGGGCGGGGAGAGACTACGAGCAGTACTTC
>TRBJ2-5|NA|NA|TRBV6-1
CASSDLLGHRNQETQYF
TGTGCCAGCAGTGATCTCCTGGGGCACCGAAACCAAGAGACCCAGTACTTC
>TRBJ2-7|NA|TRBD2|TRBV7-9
CASSPGLAGEQYF
TGTGCCAGCAGCCCGGGACTAGCGGGGGAACAGTACTTC
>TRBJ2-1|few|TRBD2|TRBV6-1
CASSELAGGHEQFF
TGTGCCAGCAGTGAACTAGCGGGGGGGCATGAGCAGTTCTTC
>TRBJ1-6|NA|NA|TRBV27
CASSPTPRQVYTLHF
TGTGCCAGCAGTCCAACCCCCCGACAAGTCTATACCCTCCACTTT
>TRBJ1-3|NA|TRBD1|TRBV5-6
CASRPTGVGNTIYF
TGTGCCAGCAGACCGACAGGGGTTGGAAACACCATATATTTT
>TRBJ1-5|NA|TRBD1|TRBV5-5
CASSSLDRVNQPQHF
TGTGCCAGCAGCTCGTTAGACAGGGTGAATCAGCCCCAGCATTTT
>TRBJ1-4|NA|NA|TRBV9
CASGSGGSVGEKLFF
TGTGCCAGTGGGAGTGGGGGGAGCGTAGGTGAAAAACTGTTTTTT
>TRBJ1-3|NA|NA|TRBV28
CASSGLPQGENTIYF
TGTGCCAGCAGTGGATTGCCACAGGGAGAGAACACCATATATTTT
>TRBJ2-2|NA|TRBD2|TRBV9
CASSAYGQREGNTGELFF
TGTGCCAGCAGCGCCTATGGGCAGCGGGAGGGTAACACCGGGGAGCTGTTTTTT
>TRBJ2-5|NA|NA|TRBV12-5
CASGLFRGPMTQYF
TGTGCTAGTGGTTTGTTTAGGGGCCCTATGACCCAGTACTTC
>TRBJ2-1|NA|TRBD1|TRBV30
CAWRGDRGYNEQFF
TGTGCCTGGAGGGGGGACAGGGGTTACAATGAGCAGTTCTTC
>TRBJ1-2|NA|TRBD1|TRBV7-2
CASSLEGQGLGYTF
TGTGCCAGCAGCTTAGAGGGACAGGGTCTTGGCTACACCTTC
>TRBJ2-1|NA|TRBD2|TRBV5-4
CASSPPTSGSLNEQFF
TGTGCCAGCAGCCCCCCGACTAGCGGGAGTTTGAATGAGCAGTTCTTC
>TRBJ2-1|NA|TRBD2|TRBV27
CASSFGTSGRGYEQFF
TGTGCCAGCAGTTTCGGGACTAGCGGGAGAGGCTATGAGCAGTTCTTC
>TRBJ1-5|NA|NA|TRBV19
CASSIPGQRGNQPQHF
TGTGCCAGTAGTATACCTGGACAGAGGGGCAATCAGCCCCAGCATTTT
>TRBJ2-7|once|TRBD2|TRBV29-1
CSVEETSGRAVRRSQPYEQYF
TGCAGCGTTGAAGAGACTAGCGGGAGGGCAGTACGTCGTTCACAACCCTACGAGCAGTACTTC
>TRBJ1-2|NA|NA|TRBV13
CASSLGTDGYTF
TGTGCCAGCAGCTTAGGCACGGATGGCTACACCTTC
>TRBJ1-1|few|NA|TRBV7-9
CASSPGHHNTEAFF
TGTGCCAGCAGCCCGGGACACCACAACACTGAAGCTTTCTTT
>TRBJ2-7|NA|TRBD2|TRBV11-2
CASSSTSREQYF
TGTGCCAGCAGCTCGACTAGCCGGGAGCAGTACTTC
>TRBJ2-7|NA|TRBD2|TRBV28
CASSLFLLTSGRYEQYF
TGTGCCAGCAGTTTATTCCTCTTGACTAGCGGGAGGTACGAGCAGTACTTC
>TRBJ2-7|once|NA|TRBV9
CASSPGVYEQYF
TGTGCCAGCAGCCCAGGGGTCTACGAGCAGTACTTC
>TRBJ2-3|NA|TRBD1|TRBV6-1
CASSRGQDRTDTQYF
TGTGCCAGCAGTCGGGGACAGGACCGCACAGATACGCAGTATTTT
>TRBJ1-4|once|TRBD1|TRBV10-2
CASRGGQNNEKLFF
TGCGCCAGCAGGGGGGGACAGAATAATGAAAAACTGTTTTTT
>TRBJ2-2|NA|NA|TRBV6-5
CASSWGQNTGELFF
TGTGCCAGCAGTTGGGGACAAAACACCGGGGAGCTGTTTTTT
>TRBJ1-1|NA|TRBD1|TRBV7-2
CASSWTGSTEAFF
TGTGCCAGCAGCTGGACAGGGAGCACTGAAGCTTTCTTT
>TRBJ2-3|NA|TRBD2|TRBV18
CASSLLGLAGGPWSTDTQYF
TGTGCCAGCTCGCTTCTGGGACTAGCGGGAGGGCCATGGAGCACAGATACGCAGTATTTT
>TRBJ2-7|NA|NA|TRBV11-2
CASSSRQVYEQYF
TGTGCCAGCAGCTCCCGACAGGTATACGAGCAGTACTTC
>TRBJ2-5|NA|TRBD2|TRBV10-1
CASSEGTSGWEETQYF
TGCGCCAGCAGTGAGGGGACTAGCGGCTGGGAAGAGACCCAGTACTTC
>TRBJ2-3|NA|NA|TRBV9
CASDLGAGTQYF
TGTGCCAGCGATTTGGGGGCAGGTACGCAGTATTTT
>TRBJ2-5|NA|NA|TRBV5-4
CASSFQEETQYF
TGTGCCAGCAGCTTTCAGGAAGAGACCCAGTACTTC
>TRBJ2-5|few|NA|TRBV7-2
CASSPGRRAQETQYF
TGTGCCAGCAGCCCCGGGAGAAGGGCCCAAGAGACCCAGTACTTC
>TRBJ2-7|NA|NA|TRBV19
CASSIVGGAYEQYF
TGTGCCAGTAGTATCGTCGGCGGGGCCTACGAGCAGTACTTC
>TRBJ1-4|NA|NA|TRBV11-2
CASSLDRLSEKLFF
TGTGCCAGCAGCTTAGACAGGCTGAGTGAAAAACTGTTTTTT